These 16 T cell receptor beta chains were all obtained from the same sample, sequenced in a study of CD8+CD57+ T cells in acquired aplastic anemia. Profiles of TCR beta VDJ and CDR3 were generated from a genomic DNA template. In TCRdb, the reads were re-called with MiXCR into one record per CDR3 protein. In the table there are about 180,000 distinct CDR3 sequences, around half of which are singletons. Patients sequenced had flow cytometry evidence of CD8+CD57+ cell expansion. The sequencing input was sorted CD4+, CD8+, or CD8+CD57+ T cells (not recorded which) from PBMCs. Receptors originate from a human donor with aplastic anemia.

This chain joins TRBV6-2 or TRBV6-3 and TRBJ1-5; D gene ambiguous. The CDR3 is made up of 19 amino acids. V shed 3 bases and J shed 0 bases, with 21 bases lying between them. Per the germline V gene, CDR1 is MNHEY and CDR2 is SVGEGT. The CDR3 loop is CASSYDPYSATDSNQPQHF. The CDR3 DNA reads as TGTGCCAGCAGTTATGACCCCTACTCGGCGACGGATAGCAATCAGCCCCAGCATTTT.

The J gene is TRBJ2-5, the V gene TRBV6-1; 14 bases are a match to TRBD2. The CDR3 consists of 15 residues. Trimming took 6 bases from V and 2 from J; bases not matched to a gene: 2. CDR1 and CDR2 (germline): MNHNS, SASEGT. The CDR3 coding sequence is TGTGCCAGCAGAGGGACTAGCGGGGGTCAAGAGACCCAGTACTTC. It codes for CASRGTSGGQETQYF.

The chain has TRBV19 and TRBJ1-1; D uncertain. Trimming left V 5 bases short and J 7 bases short, with 11 bases between. The CDR3 consists of 12 residues. Germline V gene lookup returns CDR1 LNHDA and CDR2 SQIVND (reference sequence). The DNA for the CDR3 is TGTGCCAGTAGTTCCCCCCTCAGTGAAGCTTTCTTT. Amino acid sequence: CASSSPLSEAFF.

This clonotype was seen only a few times. The J gene is TRBJ2-1, the V gene TRBV10-3, with 9 bases lining up with TRBD1. CDR3 length: 14 residues. J was trimmed by 3 bases and V by 11 bases; bases with no gene match: 8. Germline V gene sequence: CDR1 ENHRY, CDR2 SYGVKD. The CDR3 DNA reads TGTGCCTCGCGGACAGGGGACCACTACAATGAGCAGTTCTTC. It encodes CASRTGDHYNEQFF.

The rearrangement links TRBV7-8 to TRBJ2-7, with 8 bases that match TRBD2. This CDR3 is built from 15 residues. Trimming cost V 6 bases and J 3 bases; bases outside gene matches: 10. The germline V gene encodes CDR1 SGHVS and CDR2 FQNEAQ. The CDR3 region has the DNA TGTGCCAGCAGGCCGGGGAGCGGGGGCCTCTACGAGCAGTACTTC. It yields the protein CASRPGSGGLYEQYF.

In its sample, this clonotype was seen many times. The chain carries TRBV6-2 or TRBV6-3 and TRBJ1-6; D is perhaps TRBD1 (6 bases). The germline V and J ends were trimmed by 0 bases and 1 base, with 13 bases remaining between them. Germline V gene lookup returns CDR1 MNHEY and CDR2 SVGEGT. This CDR3 is 18 amino acids long. CDR3 sequence (DNA): TGTGCCAGCAGTTACTCGCTTGGGGGCGCGTCCTATAATTCACCCCTCCACTTT. This encodes CASSYSLGGASYNSPLHF.

This clonotype was counted many times. This chain links TRBV6-5 with TRBJ2-7, with TRBD1 matching over 9 bases. Germline assignment: CDR1 MNHEY and CDR2 SVGAGI. The CDR3 runs 15 residues. J was trimmed by 2 bases and V by 4 bases; bases with no gene match: 6. CDR3 DNA sequence: TGTGCCAGCAGTTCCCCCGGGACAGGGACCTACGAGCAGTACTTC. Protein: CASSSPGTGTYEQYF.

The rearrangement joins TRBV7-3 to TRBJ1-1, with D unclear. Per the germline V gene, CDR1 is SGHTA and CDR2 is FQGTGA. This CDR3 has 13 residues. V gave up 5 bases and J gave up 1 base, with 8 bases separating them. DNA for the CDR3: TGTGCCAGCAGCGAACAGAAGAACACTGAAGCTTTCTTT. This translates into CASSEQKNTEAFF.

This clonotype was counted once. The germline gene is not matched at one end of the junction; a read error may be the cause. The V gene is TRBV10-1, the J gene TRBJ2-7, with TRBD2 as a possible D gene (6 bases). Germline assignment: CDR1 WNHNN and CDR2 SYGVQD (reference sequence). The CDR3 has 15 residues. CDR3 region: CASSLRLGGHYEQYF. In DNA, the CDR3 is TGTGCCAGCAGCCTCAGACTTGGAGGGCACTACGAGCAGTACTTC.

The rearrangement links TRBV4-2 to TRBJ1-2; D may be TRBD1 (5 bases). Trimming cost V 0 bases and J 4 bases, with 12 bases left between them. The CDR3 length is 15 residues. CDR1 LGHNA and CDR2 YNFKEQ come from the germline V gene. This CDR3 reads CASSQEGAVSYGYTF. CDR3 DNA: TGTGCCAGCAGCCAAGAAGGGGCGGTGAGCTATGGCTACACCTTC.

Only a few counts were recorded for this clonotype. The genes are TRBV15 and TRBJ2-7; D is possibly TRBD1 (6 bases). V lost 5 bases, J lost 0 bases, and 17 bases lay in between. This CDR3 spans 16 amino acids. Germline CDR1 LNHNV, CDR2 YYDKDF (reference sequence). CDR3 residues: CATSLQGPRSSYEQYF. The CDR3 coding sequence is TGTGCCACCAGCTTACAGGGCCCCCGTAGCTCCTACGAGCAGTACTTC. Full variable domain (missing parts from reference TRBV15 and TRBJ2-7): DAMVIQNPRYQVTQFGKPVTLSCSQTLNHNVMYWYQQKSSQAPKLLFHYYDKDFNNEADTPDNFQSRRPNTSFCFLDIRSPGLGDTAMYLCATSLQGPRSSYEQYFGPGTRLTVT.

This clonotype was counted many times. The rearrangement uses TRBV7-2 and TRBJ1-2; TRBD1 agrees at 7 bases. The CDR3 has 14 residues. V dropped 5 bases and J dropped 1; count of bases not matched to a gene: 4. The germline CDR1 and CDR2 sequences are SGHTA and FQGNSA. CDR3 in amino acids: CASSPGTVNYGYTF. CDR3 DNA sequence: TGTGCCAGCAGCCCTGGGACAGTTAACTATGGCTACACCTTC.

The V gene is TRBV20-1, the J gene TRBJ2-3, with D possibly TRBD2 on 6 matching bases. The CDR3 consists of 15 residues. V dropped 3 bases and J dropped 1 base, with 14 bases sitting between them. Germline values: CDR1 DFQATT, CDR2 SNEGSKA (reference sequence). Here the CDR3 reads CSASGDWMGTDTQYF. The CDR3 bases are TGCAGTGCTAGTGGGGACTGGATGGGCACAGATACGCAGTATTTT.

V usage is TRBV12-5 and J usage is TRBJ2-2; D is uncertain. This CDR3 has 13 amino acids. The germline V and J ends were trimmed by 1 base and 6 bases, with 6 bases remaining between them. Germline-derived CDR1 and CDR2 are LGHNT and FRNRAP. The DNA of the CDR3 is TGTGCTAGTGGTTTGGGGACGCCCGGGGAGCTGTTTTTT. It encodes CASGLGTPGELFF.

This clonotype appeared a few times. The rearrangement links TRBV24-1 to TRBJ1-2; 10 nucleotides match TRBD1. V lost 3 bases, J lost 5 bases, and 5 bases stayed unmatched. CDR3 length: 15 amino acids. Per the germline V gene, CDR1 is KGHDR and CDR2 is SFDVKD. For the CDR3, the DNA is TGTGCCACCAGTGATGGGGACAGGGGAGTGTATGGCTACACCTTC. Translation gives CATSDGDRGVYGYTF.

This clonotype showed up many times. The chain carries TRBV4-2 and TRBJ1-1; 8 nucleotides align to TRBD1. From germline, CDR1 is LGHNA and CDR2 YNFKEQ. V shed 0 bases and J 0 bases; nucleotides not matched to a gene: 3. This CDR3 contains 16 residues. This CDR3 reads CASSQEWTGMNTEAFF. The DNA of the CDR3 is TGTGCCAGCAGCCAAGAATGGACAGGGATGAACACTGAAGCTTTCTTT.